One and the same sample provided the 31 T cell receptor beta chains below, sequenced in a study of blood T cell repertoires in COVID-19. TCRdb's copy holds only in-frame clones and misses some; the assay was immunoSEQ multiplex PCR. The table includes around 470,000 clones, approximately 92% detected once. Input material: peripheral blood. These TCRs come from a man younger than 30 with COVID-19, enrolled during active disease.

The table lists this clone with a count of one. The chain uses TRBV3-1 (or the pseudogene TRBV3-2) and TRBJ2-7; D is uncertain. Germline V gives CDR1 LGHDT, CDR2 YNNKEL (reference sequence). V was cut by 3 bases and J by 9 bases, with 15 bases left in between. The CDR3 is 13 amino acids. CDR3: CASSHFVAPRQYF. CDR3 DNA sequence: TGTGCCAGCAGCCACTTTGTGGCTCCAAGGCAGTACTTC.

The V gene is TRBV30, the J gene TRBJ2-5, with 7 nucleotides matching TRBD2. V was clipped by 1 base and J by 7 bases; unmatched bases: 12. CDR3 length: 15 residues. Germline V gene lookup returns CDR1 GTSNPN and CDR2 SVGIG (reference sequence). The CDR3 here is CAWSGSTSPGGTQYF. The DNA for the CDR3 is TGTGCCTGGAGTGGTTCGACTAGCCCTGGGGGGACCCAGTACTTC.

This clone appeared a few times. V and J are TRBV6-5 and TRBJ1-2; D is unresolved. CDR3 length equals 12 residues. The germline V and J ends were trimmed by 0 bases and 7 bases, with 6 bases remaining between them. Germline lookup yields CDR1 MNHEY and CDR2 SVGAGI. The CDR3: CASSYSRGGYTF. The CDR3 DNA is TGTGCCAGCAGTTACTCGAGAGGTGGCTACACCTTC.

The chain carries TRBV6-1 and TRBJ2-7; 8 nucleotides match TRBD1. This CDR3 has 15 residues. The germline CDR1 and CDR2 sequences are MNHNS and SASEGT. The V segment lost 2 bases and the J segment 2 bases; nucleotides outside the gene matches: 5. CDR3 DNA: TGTGCCAGCAGTGAATGGGGGACAGGAACCTACGAGCAGTACTTC. It translates to CASSEWGTGTYEQYF.

The rearrangement joins TRBV24-1 to TRBJ2-2; 12 bases align to TRBD1. Looked up from germline, CDR1 is KGHDR and CDR2 is SFDVKD. Trimming removed 4 bases from V and 4 bases from J; junction bases left unmatched: 3. CDR3 size: 16 residues. CDR3 sequence reads: CATSEGDRGPTGELFF. CDR3 DNA: TGTGCCACCAGTGAGGGGGACAGGGGGCCCACCGGGGAGCTGTTTTTT.

This sequence joins TRBV10-1 and TRBJ2-7, with 9 nucleotides matching TRBD2. Trimming removed 7 bases from V and 1 base from J; junction bases left unmatched: 8. In germline, CDR1 is WNHNN, CDR2 SYGVQD (reference sequence). The CDR3 loop spans 15 amino acids. Here the CDR3 DNA reads TGCGCCAGCACTTCCAGGACTAGCGCATCCTACGAGCAGTACTTC. This gives the protein CASTSRTSASYEQYF.

The chain carries TRBV10-1 and TRBJ2-3, with TRBD1 matching 7 bases. V shed 5 bases, J shed 3 bases, and the junction held 8 bases outside the gene matches. The CDR3 runs to 15 residues. In germline, CDR1 is WNHNN, CDR2 SYGVQD (reference sequence). The CDR3, as DNA: TGCGCCAGCAGTTCGACAGGGCATGATACAGATACGCAGTATTTT. Translation gives CASSSTGHDTDTQYF.

The CDR3 DNA is TGTGCCAGCAGCGTACAGGGGGAAAAGGAGCAGTACTTC. Its translation: CASSVQGEKEQYF. J is TRBJ2-7 and V is TRBV9; 7 positions match TRBD1. This CDR3 region has 13 residues. Germline lookup yields CDR1 SGDLS and CDR2 YYNGEE. V lost 1 base, J lost 7 bases, and 5 bases stayed unmatched. The full variable domain, with the rest looked up from reference TRBV9 and TRBJ2-7, is DSGVTQTPKHLITATGQRVTLRCSPRSGDLSVYWYQQSLDQGLQFLIQYYNGEERAKGNILERFSAQQFPDLHSELNLSSLELGDSALYFCASSVQGEKEQYFGPGTRLTVT.

This rearrangement joins TRBV5-4 to TRBJ2-1; maybe TRBD2 (7 bases). Per the germline V gene, CDR1 is SGHNT and CDR2 is YYREEE (reference sequence). The germline V and J ends were trimmed by 2 bases and 9 bases, with 12 bases remaining between them. The CDR3 covers 13 residues. CDR3 region: CASSLEGGVEQFF. In DNA form, the CDR3 reads TGTGCCAGCAGCTTAGAAGGGGGGGTTGAGCAGTTCTTC. The full variable domain, with the rest looked up from reference TRBV5-4 and TRBJ2-1, is ETGVTQSPTHLIKTRGQQVTLRCSSQSGHNTVSWYQQALGQGPQFIFQYYREEENGRGNFPPRFSGLQFPNYSSELNVNALELDDSALYLCASSLEGGVEQFFGPGTRLTVL.

V usage is TRBV6-5 and J usage is TRBJ1-1; the D gene is possibly TRBD1 (5 bases). The V gene's germline CDR1 is MNHEY and CDR2 SVGAGI. CDR3 length: 13 amino acids. V lost 9 bases and J 0 bases, leaving 11 bases between the germline ends. CDR3 region: CASTRGMNTEAFF. CDR3 bases: TGTGCCAGTACTCGGGGGATGAACACTGAAGCTTTCTTT.

The chain couples TRBV5-6 to TRBJ2-5; D perhaps matches TRBD1 (5 bases). Trimming removed 2 bases at V and 5 bases at J, with 10 bases between. CDR1 and CDR2 from the germline V gene are SGHDT and YYEEEE. The CDR3 is 13 residues long. The CDR3 here is CASSLGVGETQYF. DNA for the CDR3: TGTGCCAGCAGCTTAGGGGTGGGGGAGACCCAGTACTTC.

The chain links TRBV4-1 to TRBJ1-3; unclear D gene. V lost 0 bases, J lost 0 bases, and 6 bases lay in between. CDR3 length: 15 amino acids. Germline CDR1 and CDR2: MGHRA and YSYEKL. CDR3 sequence reads: CASSQESRSGNTIYF. CDR3 sequence (DNA): TGCGCCAGCAGCCAAGAGTCTCGCTCTGGAAACACCATATATTTT.

This clone is a singleton in its sample. This sequence joins TRBV18 and TRBJ2-1; 7 nucleotides agree with TRBD2. Trimming removed 2 bases from V and 6 bases from J; junction bases left unmatched: 7. CDR3 length: 15 residues. Germline V lookup: CDR1 KGHSH, CDR2 LQKENI. In DNA, the CDR3 is TGTGCCAGCTCACCAACCGGGGGGATTACCAATGAGCAGTTCTTC. Amino acids: CASSPTGGITNEQFF.

This chain joins TRBV24-1 and TRBJ2-7; 11 bases agree with TRBD2. With V trimmed by 8 bases and J by 4 bases, 3 bases remained unmatched. Germline V CDR1 and CDR2: KGHDR, SFDVKD. The CDR3 is 13 amino acids. The CDR3 loop reads CATTTSGRYEQYF. CDR3 in DNA: TGTGCCACCACTACTAGCGGGAGATACGAGCAGTACTTC.

This sequence joins TRBV5-6 and TRBJ1-4; D unclear. V was cut by 0 bases and J by 11 bases, with 20 bases left in between. There are 16 residues in the CDR3. Germline-derived CDR1 and CDR2 are SGHDT and YYEEEE. DNA of the CDR3: TGTGCCAGCAGCTTGGCCCTGGGGAACGTTGGAGGGAAACTGTTTTTT. As protein: CASSLALGNVGGKLFF.

V and J are TRBV10-3 and TRBJ2-7; 7 positions match TRBD2. J gave up 4 bases and V 3 bases, and 9 bases lay outside the gene matches. The CDR3 contains 15 residues. Germline CDR1 and CDR2: ENHRY and SYGVKD. The CDR3 DNA reads as TGTGCCATCAGTGAAGACTACTCGGGGGGATACGAGCAGTACTTC. Translating gives CAISEDYSGGYEQYF.

This chain links TRBV2 with TRBJ2-7, with TRBD1 identical over 8 bases. CDR1 and CDR2 from the germline V gene are SNHLY and FYNNEI. The CDR3 consists of 14 residues. Unmatched junction bases numbered 6, after V lost 8 bases and J lost 0 bases. CDR3 sequence reads: CASQGASNSYEQYF. The CDR3 nucleotides read TGTGCCAGCCAGGGGGCTTCCAACTCCTACGAGCAGTACTTC.

The chain recombines TRBV10-3 with TRBJ1-2, with D possibly TRBD1 on 6 matching bases. Germline V CDR1 and CDR2: ENHRY, SYGVKD. This CDR3 is 14 amino acids long. The V and J ends lost 8 bases and 8 bases respectively, with 21 bases between them. CDR3 bases: TGTGCCATCTCGAGCCTACAGGGTGAAGACGGCTACACCTTC. It specifies CAISSLQGEDGYTF.

The chain is built from TRBV5-4 and TRBJ2-4; 12 bases line up with TRBD2. CDR1 SGHNT and CDR2 YYREEE come from the germline V gene (reference sequence). The CDR3 is made up of 17 amino acids. Trimming removed 4 bases from V and 3 bases from J; junction bases left unmatched: 8. This CDR3 is CASSALAGGPGKNIQYF. The CDR3 region has the DNA TGTGCCAGCAGCGCTCTAGCGGGGGGGCCGGGCAAAAACATTCAGTACTTC.

The table lists this clone with a few counts. The chain uses TRBV7-8 and TRBJ1-3; TRBD1 matches at 7 bases. The length of the CDR3 is 15 residues. After removal of 7 bases from V and 3 bases from J, the junction contained 9 bases not matched to a gene. Germline values: CDR1 SGHVS, CDR2 FQNEAQ. The CDR3 DNA sequence: TGTGCCAGCACCGAAACAGGGGCTTTTGGAAACACCATATATTTT. It is translated as CASTETGAFGNTIYF.

The chain is built from TRBV27 and TRBJ1-1, with D maybe TRBD1 (5 bases). Trimming pared 2 bases from V and 6 bases from J, leaving 16 bases between. This CDR3 is built from 15 residues. Looked up from germline, CDR1 is MNHEY and CDR2 is SMNVEV (reference sequence). Here the CDR3 DNA reads TGTGCCAGCAGTTTAGGGGCACGCCGGGGGGCTGAAGCTTTCTTT. Translation: CASSLGARRGAEAFF.

J is TRBJ2-7 and V is TRBV2; a possible D gene is TRBD1 (5 bases). The CDR3 runs 12 residues. The germline CDR1 and CDR2 sequences are SNHLY and FYNNEI. V lost 6 bases and J lost 6, with 12 bases in between. Here the CDR3 DNA reads TGTGCCAGCAGCGAACGCAGGGTCGAGCAGTACTTC. It is translated as CASSERRVEQYF.

V is TRBV7-9 and J is TRBJ2-1; no definite D call. The germline CDR1 and CDR2 sequences are SEHNR and FQNEAQ (reference sequence). V was trimmed by 5 bases and J by 9 bases, leaving 11 bases between them. The CDR3 totals 12 residues. CDR3 bases: TGTGCCAGCAGCCACCCGTCCAGTGAGCAGTTCTTC. Protein product: CASSHPSSEQFF.

This clone was seen once. The V gene is TRBV28, the J gene TRBJ1-5; TRBD1 might be the D (6 bases). The CDR3 consists of 13 residues. Per the germline V gene, CDR1 is MDHEN and CDR2 is SYDVKM. With 7 bases removed from V and 6 bases from J, the gap between germline ends came to 13 bases. The CDR3 DNA reads as TGTGCCAGCACCGAACAGGGCCGTCAGCCCCAGCATTTT. Encoded protein: CASTEQGRQPQHF.

The chain combines TRBV6-2 or TRBV6-3 with TRBJ2-7; TRBD1 aligns across 9 bases. The junction had 5 bases not matched to a gene; V was cut back by 2 bases and J by 3 bases. This CDR3 has 15 amino acids. The germline CDR1 and CDR2 sequences are MNHEY and SVGEGT. The CDR3 DNA is TGTGCCAGCAGTTACCCCCGGACAGGGGACTACGAGCAGTACTTC. Its protein product is CASSYPRTGDYEQYF.

The chain uses TRBV15 and TRBJ2-2; 9 bases fit TRBD2. Losses at the gene ends were 0 bases for V and 7 bases for J; bases not matched to a gene: 15. Germline values: CDR1 LNHNV, CDR2 YYDKDF (reference sequence). The CDR3 length is 19 residues. CDR3 region: CATSRDPRGRALDGGELFF. The CDR3 DNA reads TGTGCCACCAGCAGAGATCCGCGCGGGAGGGCCCTTGATGGCGGGGAGCTGTTTTTT.

The V call is TRBV5-4, the J call TRBJ2-7; 12 bases fit TRBD2. Trimming cost V 1 base and J 0 bases; bases outside gene matches: 5. From germline, CDR1 is SGHNT and CDR2 YYREEE (reference sequence). The CDR3 sequence is 17 residues long. The CDR3 loop is CASSLRTSGVLSYEQYF. The CDR3 bases are TGTGCCAGCAGCTTGAGGACTAGCGGGGTGCTCTCCTACGAGCAGTACTTC.

V usage is TRBV5-5 and J usage is TRBJ2-2; no firm D call. Trimming took 4 bases from V and 0 from J, leaving 22 bases between them. The germline V gene has CDR1 SGHKS and CDR2 YYEKEE (reference sequence). CDR3 size: 19 residues. The CDR3 protein is CASSPRTVTSFANTGELFF. The CDR3 region has the DNA TGTGCCAGCAGCCCACGTACAGTCACGTCGTTTGCGAACACCGGGGAGCTGTTTTTT. The full variable domain, in which reference TRBV5-5 and TRBJ2-2 provide the parts outside the CDR3, is DAGVTQSPTHLIKTRGQQVTLRCSPISGHKSVSWYQQVLGQGPQFIFQYYEKEERGRGNFPDRFSARQFPNYSSELNVNALLLGDSALYLCASSPRTVTSFANTGELFFGEGSRLTVL.

The chain employs TRBV9 and TRBJ1-2; 9 nucleotides line up with TRBD1. This CDR3 spans 14 amino acids. Per the germline V gene, CDR1 is SGDLS and CDR2 is YYNGEE. V shed 3 bases and J 9 bases; nucleotides not matched to a gene: 9. The CDR3 nucleotides read TGTGCCAGCAGCGAAGGAGGACAGGGGTACAGCTACACCTTC. It is translated as CASSEGGQGYSYTF.

Of note for this clone: Other DNA sequences of this sample code for an identical CDR3. This chain joins TRBV9 and TRBJ2-1; D possibly corresponds to TRBD2 (6 bases). V lost 2 bases and J lost 4, with 10 bases in between. The CDR3 extends over 14 amino acids. Looked up from germline, CDR1 is SGDLS and CDR2 is YYNGEE. The CDR3, as DNA: TGTGCCAGCAGCGTCGCGGGAAGTTACAATGAGCAGTTCTTC. It codes for CASSVAGSYNEQFF.

V usage is TRBV12-3 or TRBV12-4 and J usage is TRBJ2-3; D ambiguous. Trimming took 3 bases from V and 7 from J, leaving 11 bases between them. CDR3 size: 13 residues. The CDR3 here is CASSLAVTNTQYF. The CDR3 DNA reads TGTGCCAGCAGTTTGGCAGTCACGAATACGCAGTATTTT.